A selection of T cell receptor beta chains follows, all from one sample in a study of blood T cell repertoires in COVID-19. The method was immunoSEQ multiplex PCR; TCRdb's version includes in-frame clones alone and lacks a portion of them. The repertoire consists of 150,000 to 200,000 clones, with 82% occurring once and the leading ten covering roughly 8.1%. Sequenced input: peripheral blood. The source is a woman aged 65 to 85 with acute or convalescent COVID-19. CDR3s include the opening cysteine and the closing phenylalanine or tryptophan. The D gene is left open where the match is weak. Clone size is shown for a subset of rows, as once, few, many or a class of expanded clone.

clone_size	j_call	v_call	d_call	cdr3_aa	cdr3_nt
.	TRBJ1-2	TRBV7-2	TRBD1	CASSLTLGGGRSYGYTF	TGTGCCAGCAGCTTAACTTTAGGAGGGGGCAGGAGCTATGGCTACACCTTC
.	TRBJ1-2	TRBV7-2	.	CASSLVGQSYGYTF	TGTGCCAGCAGCTTAGTAGGACAGTCCTATGGCTACACCTTC
.	TRBJ2-5	TRBV7-2	TRBD2	CASSLALSGGQETQYF	TGTGCCAGCAGCTTAGCGTTAAGCGGGGGCCAAGAGACCCAGTACTTC
.	TRBJ2-2	TRBV7-2	.	CASSLVGGRTTGELFF	TGTGCCAGCAGCTTAGTTGGTGGGAGGACAACCGGGGAGCTGTTTTTT
.	TRBJ2-3	TRBV19	.	CASSKTQGTTDTQYF	TGTGCCAGTAGTAAAACCCAGGGAACCACAGATACGCAGTATTTT
.	TRBJ1-2	TRBV7-2	.	CASSFISSGGGYTF	TGTGCCAGCAGCTTTATTAGCTCGGGGGGAGGCTACACCTTC
once	TRBJ1-4	TRBV28	.	CASSSAQGPGREKLFF	TGTGCCAGCAGTTCCGCACAGGGTCCCGGTCGCGAAAAACTGTTTTTT
few	TRBJ2-5	TRBV28	TRBD1	CASSPRDREETQYF	TGTGCCAGCAGTCCCCGGGACAGGGAAGAGACCCAGTACTTC
.	TRBJ2-2	TRBV5-1	.	CASSWRDIGAGELFF	TGCGCCAGCAGCTGGAGGGATATCGGCGCCGGGGAGCTGTTTTTT
few	TRBJ2-6	TRBV19	TRBD2	CASTPTTGLAGANVLTF	TGTGCCAGTACCCCCACGACGGGACTAGCCGGGGCCAACGTCCTGACTTTC
.	TRBJ1-1	TRBV14	.	CASSRNIPNTEAFF	TGTGCCAGCAGCCGCAACATTCCCAACACTGAAGCTTTCTTT
.	TRBJ2-6	TRBV6-2/TRBV6-3	.	CASSYPMGVAGAHSGANVLTF	TGTGCCAGCAGTTACCCAATGGGAGTGGCGGGGGCTCACTCTGGGGCCAACGTCCTGACTTTC
.	TRBJ1-6	TRBV6-4	.	CASSVGGNSPLHF	TGTGCCAGCAGTGTGGGGGGGAATTCACCCCTCCACTTT
few	TRBJ1-1	TRBV28	.	CASSKGGAGTEAFF	TGTGCCAGCAGTAAGGGGGGGGCAGGCACTGAAGCTTTCTTT
.	TRBJ2-2	TRBV21-1	.	CASSIQVPKTSGRGNTGELFF	TGTGCCAGCAGCATACAAGTTCCTAAGACTAGCGGGAGAGGTAACACCGGGGAGCTGTTTTTT
.	TRBJ2-1	TRBV14	TRBD2	CASNVGGPHNEQFF	TGTGCCAGCAACGTGGGAGGGCCACACAATGAGCAGTTCTTC
.	TRBJ2-3	TRBV5-1	TRBD2	CASSPGTSGPTDTQYF	TGCGCCAGCAGCCCAGGGACTAGCGGGCCCACAGATACGCAGTATTTT
few	TRBJ2-7	TRBV7-8	.	CASSSRSSYEQYF	TGTGCCAGCAGTTCAAGGAGCTCCTACGAGCAGTACTTC
few	TRBJ2-1	TRBV5-1	TRBD2	CASRPGLADANEQFF	TGCGCCAGCAGACCGGGACTAGCGGATGCCAATGAGCAGTTCTTC
.	TRBJ1-5	TRBV5-4	.	CASAGSPNSNQPQHF	TGTGCCAGCGCGGGGAGCCCCAATAGCAATCAGCCCCAGCATTTT
.	TRBJ2-1	TRBV6-5	.	CASSYSGVDSYNEQFF	TGTGCCAGCAGTTACTCGGGCGTTGACTCCTACAATGAGCAGTTCTTC
.	TRBJ1-1	TRBV5-8	TRBD1	CASSLTRDRAAFF	TGTGCCAGCAGCTTGACTCGGGACAGGGCAGCTTTCTTT
.	TRBJ2-7	TRBV28	TRBD1	CASKTPGQGFYEQYF	TGTGCCAGCAAGACTCCCGGACAGGGATTCTACGAGCAGTACTTC
.	TRBJ1-4	TRBV7-9	TRBD1	CASSQGQNNEKLFF	TGTGCCAGCAGCCAGGGACAGAATAATGAAAAACTGTTTTTT
few	TRBJ1-5	TRBV30	TRBD1	CAWSAEWDRGNQPQHF	TGTGCCTGGAGTGCCGAATGGGACAGGGGAAATCAGCCCCAGCATTTT
.	TRBJ1-3	TRBV30	.	CAWLPTGAIGNTIYF	TGTGCCTGGCTCCCTACAGGAGCAATTGGAAACACCATATATTTT
.	TRBJ2-1	TRBV7-3	TRBD1	CASSSGQPGNEQFF	TGTGCCAGCAGCTCGGGACAGCCCGGCAATGAGCAGTTCTTC
once	TRBJ1-2	TRBV6-6	TRBD1	CASRQGSGNYGYTF	TGTGCCAGCAGACAGGGGAGTGGGAACTATGGCTACACCTTC
.	TRBJ2-2	TRBV29-1	.	CSVAITGVFTGELFF	TGCAGCGTTGCTATCACGGGGGTTTTCACCGGGGAGCTGTTTTTT
once	TRBJ1-2	TRBV5-1	.	CASSPRGGDYGYTF	TGCGCCAGCAGCCCCCGCGGGGGCGACTATGGCTACACCTTC
.	TRBJ2-7	TRBV5-4	TRBD2	CASSSRTSSYEQYF	TGTGCCAGCAGCTCCCGGACTAGCTCCTACGAGCAGTACTTC
.	TRBJ1-3	TRBV29-1	.	CSVDVQGSGNTIYF	TGCAGCGTTGACGTGCAGGGGTCTGGAAACACCATATATTTT
.	TRBJ2-5	TRBV7-9	TRBD2	CASSLLAGGQETQYF	TGTGCCAGCAGCTTATTAGCGGGGGGCCAAGAGACCCAGTACTTC
.	TRBJ1-1	TRBV10-3	.	CAISRAEGLNTEAFF	TGTGCCATCAGCCGCGCGGAGGGTTTGAACACTGAAGCTTTCTTT
.	TRBJ2-4	TRBV28	TRBD1	CASRPDRATKNIQYF	TGTGCCAGCAGACCTGACAGGGCGACCAAAAACATTCAGTACTTC
.	TRBJ1-2	TRBV28	.	CASSFGAAGYGYTF	TGTGCCAGCAGTTTCGGCGCGGCAGGGTATGGCTACACCTTC
.	TRBJ1-6	TRBV28	.	CASISVGEASYNSPLHF	TGTGCCAGCATTTCGGTAGGCGAGGCCTCCTATAATTCACCCCTCCACTTT
.	TRBJ2-3	TRBV27	.	CASSLSDYTDTQYF	TGTGCCAGCAGTTTATCGGACTACACAGATACGCAGTATTTT
.	TRBJ2-3	TRBV18	TRBD2	CASSPPSAGVGDTQYF	TGTGCCAGCTCACCACCATCCGCGGGAGTGGGAGATACGCAGTATTTT
.	TRBJ1-6	TRBV28	.	CASSPRGGYNSPLHF	TGTGCCAGCAGCCCGAGAGGGGGCTATAATTCACCCCTCCACTTT
few	TRBJ2-5	TRBV4-3	TRBD2	CASSQDLAGGQETQYF	TGCGCCAGCAGCCAAGATCTAGCGGGGGGGCAAGAGACCCAGTACTTC